The entry that follows covers one T cell receptor (beta chain) sequence. Trimming at V came to 1 base and at J to 1 base, leaving 8 bases not matched to a gene. From germline, CDR1 is SGHTA and CDR2 FQGNSA. This CDR3 region has 19 residues. This specimen comes from a study of blood T cell repertoires in COVID-19. Study summary: The study drew acute and convalescent COVID-19 samples from the United States, Italy and Spain. Sources were T cells, B-cell-depleted T cells, or PBMCs; the material itself was cDNA or gDNA.

Original data processing: From reference gene primer amplification, estimates of nucleated cell counts were derived. Sequencing was performed with immunoSEQ multiplex PCR; in TCRdb, only in-frame clones are kept and a portion is missing. From that table come the V and J calls and clone size; the DNA was used to work out D and trimming. The sample lists more than 200,000 clones, less than 90% occurring once. The clonotype was recovered from an older man with acute or convalescent COVID-19. The chain uses TRBV7-2 and TRBJ1-3; 12 bases line up with TRBD1. Material: peripheral blood. The CDR3: CASSLVGTGGWVSGNTIYF. CDR3 DNA sequence: TGTGCCAGCAGCTTAGTAGGGACAGGGGGCTGGGTGTCTGGAAACACCATATATTTT.